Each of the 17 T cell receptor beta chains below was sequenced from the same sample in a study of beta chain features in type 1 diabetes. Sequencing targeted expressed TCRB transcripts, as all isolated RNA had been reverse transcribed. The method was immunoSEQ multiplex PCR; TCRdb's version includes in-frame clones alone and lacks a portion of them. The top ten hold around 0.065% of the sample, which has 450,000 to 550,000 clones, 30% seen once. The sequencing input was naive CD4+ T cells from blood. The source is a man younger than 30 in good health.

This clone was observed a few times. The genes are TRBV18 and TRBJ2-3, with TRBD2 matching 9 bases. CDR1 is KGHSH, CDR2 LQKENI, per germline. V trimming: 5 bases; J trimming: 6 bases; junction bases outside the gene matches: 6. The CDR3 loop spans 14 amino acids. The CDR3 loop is CASSYSGSYDTQYF. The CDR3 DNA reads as TGTGCCAGCTCATATAGCGGGAGTTACGATACGCAGTATTTT.

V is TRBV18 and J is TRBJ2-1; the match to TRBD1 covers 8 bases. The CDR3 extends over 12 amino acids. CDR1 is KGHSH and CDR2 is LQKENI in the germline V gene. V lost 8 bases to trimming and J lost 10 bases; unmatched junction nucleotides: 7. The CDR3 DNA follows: TGTGCCAGCACGAAACCAGGGGGCGAGCAGTTCTTC. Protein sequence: CASTKPGGEQFF. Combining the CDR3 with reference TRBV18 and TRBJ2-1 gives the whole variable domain NAGVMQNPRHLVRRRGQEARLRCSPMKGHSHVYWYRQLPEEGLKFMVYLQKENIIDESGMPKERFSAEFPKEGPSILRIQQVVRGDSAAYFCASTKPGGEQFFGPGTRLTVL.

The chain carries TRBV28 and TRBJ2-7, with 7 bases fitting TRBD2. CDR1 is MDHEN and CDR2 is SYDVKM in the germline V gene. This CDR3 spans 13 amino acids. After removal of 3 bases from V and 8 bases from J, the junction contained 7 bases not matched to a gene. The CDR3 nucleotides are TGTGCCAGCAGTTTCTCCGGCGGGAGAAAGCAGTACTTC. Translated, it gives CASSFSGGRKQYF.

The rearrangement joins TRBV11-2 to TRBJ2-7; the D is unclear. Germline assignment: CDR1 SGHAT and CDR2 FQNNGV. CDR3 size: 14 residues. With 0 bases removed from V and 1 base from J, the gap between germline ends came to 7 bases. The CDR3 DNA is TGTGCCAGCAGCTTAGAGATACAGTCCTACGAGCAGTACTTC. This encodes CASSLEIQSYEQYF.

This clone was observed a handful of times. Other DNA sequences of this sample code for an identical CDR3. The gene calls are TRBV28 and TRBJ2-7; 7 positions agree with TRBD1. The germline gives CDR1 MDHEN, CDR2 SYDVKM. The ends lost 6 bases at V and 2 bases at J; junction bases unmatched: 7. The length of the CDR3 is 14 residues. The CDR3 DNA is TGTGCCAGCAGCTCTCCGGGACAGACCTACGAGCAGTACTTC. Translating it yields CASSSPGQTYEQYF.

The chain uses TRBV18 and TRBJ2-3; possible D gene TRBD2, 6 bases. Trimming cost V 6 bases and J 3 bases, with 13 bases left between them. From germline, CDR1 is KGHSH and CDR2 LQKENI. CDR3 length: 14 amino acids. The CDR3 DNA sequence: TGTGCCAGCTCCGTCGGGGGTTGGACAGATACGCAGTATTTT. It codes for CASSVGGWTDTQYF. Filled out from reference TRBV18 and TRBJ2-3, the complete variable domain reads NAGVMQNPRHLVRRRGQEARLRCSPMKGHSHVYWYRQLPEEGLKFMVYLQKENIIDESGMPKERFSAEFPKEGPSILRIQQVVRGDSAAYFCASSVGGWTDTQYFGPGTRLTVL.

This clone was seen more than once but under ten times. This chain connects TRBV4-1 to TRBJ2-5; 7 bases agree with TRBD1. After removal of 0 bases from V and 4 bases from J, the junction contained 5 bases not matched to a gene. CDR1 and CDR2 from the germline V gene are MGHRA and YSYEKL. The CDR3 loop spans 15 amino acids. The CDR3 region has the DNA TGCGCCAGCAGCCAAGACCTACAGGGGCGAGAGACCCAGTACTTC. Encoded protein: CASSQDLQGRETQYF.

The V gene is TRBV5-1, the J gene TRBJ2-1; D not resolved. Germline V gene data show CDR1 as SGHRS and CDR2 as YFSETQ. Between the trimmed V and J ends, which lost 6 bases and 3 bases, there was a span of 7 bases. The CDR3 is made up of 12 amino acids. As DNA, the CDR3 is TGCGCCAGCACCTCTGTCTACAATGAGCAGTTCTTC. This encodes CASTSVYNEQFF.

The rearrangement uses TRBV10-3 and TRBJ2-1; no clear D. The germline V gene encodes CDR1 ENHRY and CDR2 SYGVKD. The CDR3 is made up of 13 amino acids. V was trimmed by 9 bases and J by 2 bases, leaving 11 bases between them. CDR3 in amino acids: CAMSASTYNEQFF. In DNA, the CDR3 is TGTGCCATGTCAGCAAGCACCTACAATGAGCAGTTCTTC.

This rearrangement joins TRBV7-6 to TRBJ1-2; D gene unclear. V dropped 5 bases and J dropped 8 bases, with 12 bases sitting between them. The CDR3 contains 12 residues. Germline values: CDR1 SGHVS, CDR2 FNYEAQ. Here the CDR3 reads CASSTRSGGYTF. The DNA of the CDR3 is TGTGCCAGCAGCACCCGATCGGGAGGCTACACCTTC.

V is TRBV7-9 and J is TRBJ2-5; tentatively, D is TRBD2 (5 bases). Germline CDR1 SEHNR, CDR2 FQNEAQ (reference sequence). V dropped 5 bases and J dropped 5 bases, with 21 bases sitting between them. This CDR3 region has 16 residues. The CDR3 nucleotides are TGTGCCAGCAGCGAAACGGGAACTTCCCCTGGGGAGACCCAGTACTTC. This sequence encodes CASSETGTSPGETQYF.

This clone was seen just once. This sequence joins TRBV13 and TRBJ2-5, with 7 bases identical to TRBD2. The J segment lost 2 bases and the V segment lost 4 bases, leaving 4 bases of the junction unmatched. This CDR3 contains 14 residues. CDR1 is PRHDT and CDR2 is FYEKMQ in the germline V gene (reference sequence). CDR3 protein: CASSSTSEQETQYF. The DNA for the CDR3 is TGTGCCAGCAGCTCCACTAGCGAGCAAGAGACCCAGTACTTC.

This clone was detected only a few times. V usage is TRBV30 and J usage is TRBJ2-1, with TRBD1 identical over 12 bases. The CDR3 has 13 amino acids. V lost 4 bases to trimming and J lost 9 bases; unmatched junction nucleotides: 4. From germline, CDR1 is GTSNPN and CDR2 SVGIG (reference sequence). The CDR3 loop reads CAWMGQGAGEQFF. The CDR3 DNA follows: TGTGCCTGGATGGGACAGGGGGCCGGTGAGCAGTTCTTC.

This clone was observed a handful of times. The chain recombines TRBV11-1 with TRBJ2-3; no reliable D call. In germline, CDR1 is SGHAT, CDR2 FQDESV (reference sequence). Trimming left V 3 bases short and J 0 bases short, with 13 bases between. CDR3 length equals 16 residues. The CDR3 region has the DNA TGTGCCAGCAGCTTGTCGGGTGTCGAAAGCACAGATACGCAGTATTTT. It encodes CASSLSGVESTDTQYF.

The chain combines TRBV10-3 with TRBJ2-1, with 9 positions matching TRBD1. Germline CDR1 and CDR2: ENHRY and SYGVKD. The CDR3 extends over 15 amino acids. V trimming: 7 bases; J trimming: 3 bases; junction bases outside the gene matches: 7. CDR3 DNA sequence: TGTGCCATCACCCCGGGACAGGGTAACTACAATGAGCAGTTCTTC. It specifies CAITPGQGNYNEQFF.

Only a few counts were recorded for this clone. CDR3 region: CASRAGVGRNEQFF. As DNA, the CDR3 is TGTGCCAGCAGGGCGGGAGTCGGCCGCAATGAGCAGTTCTTC. The rearrangement links TRBV11-2 to TRBJ2-1; 7 bases map to TRBD2. The CDR3 consists of 14 residues. From germline, CDR1 is SGHAT and CDR2 FQNNGV. V dropped 6 bases and J dropped 6; count of bases not matched to a gene: 8.

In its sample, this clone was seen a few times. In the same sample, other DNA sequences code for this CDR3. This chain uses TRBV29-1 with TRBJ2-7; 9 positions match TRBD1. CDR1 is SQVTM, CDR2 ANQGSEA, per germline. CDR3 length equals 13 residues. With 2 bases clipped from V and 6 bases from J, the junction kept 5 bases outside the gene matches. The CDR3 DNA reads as TGCAGCGTTGAATTGGGACAGGGTTCCGAGCAGTACTTC. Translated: CSVELGQGSEQYF.